Below are 18 T cell receptor beta chains sequenced from a single sample in a study of blood T cell repertoires in COVID-19. Only in-frame clones appear in the TCRdb table, and some are missing; sequencing was by immunoSEQ multiplex PCR. The profile shows around 260,000 clones, more than 85% of them singletons. Sequencing input: peripheral blood. Source of these receptors: a woman in her 30s with COVID-19, enrolled during active disease.

Here the CDR3 reads CASSELAGGRFAEQYF. The CDR3 DNA sequence: TGTGCCAGCAGTGAGCTAGCGGGAGGACGGTTCGCCGAGCAGTACTTC. V usage is TRBV2 and J usage is TRBJ2-7; 11 bases are shared with TRBD2. Germline-derived CDR1 and CDR2 are SNHLY and FYNNEI. Germline trimming cut 3 bases from V and 6 bases from J; bases unmatched to any gene: 10. CDR3 length equals 16 residues.

V gene TRBV25-1 combines with J gene TRBJ1-4; no clear D gene. Trimming pared 6 bases from V and 3 bases from J, leaving 5 bases between. This CDR3 region has 12 residues. CDR1 MGHDK and CDR2 SYGVNS come from the germline V gene. The CDR3: CASRAANEKLFF. CDR3 nucleotides: TGTGCCAGCAGAGCTGCTAATGAAAAACTGTTTTTT.

The chain uses TRBV12-3 or TRBV12-4 and TRBJ2-7; maybe TRBD2 (5 bases). This CDR3 contains 12 residues. V dropped 5 bases and J dropped 5 bases, with 10 bases sitting between them. The CDR3 loop is CASSPGVHEQYF. The CDR3 coding sequence is TGTGCCAGCAGTCCCGGGGTGCACGAGCAGTACTTC.

V and J are TRBV2 and TRBJ2-3; D possibly corresponds to TRBD1 (5 bases). This CDR3 is built from 14 residues. V was clipped by 3 bases and J by 2 bases, with 9 bases between them. Germline V gene data show CDR1 as SNHLY and CDR2 as FYNNEI. CDR3 DNA: TGTGCCAGCAGTGACTCAGGGCCCACAGATACGCAGTATTTT. Protein sequence: CASSDSGPTDTQYF.

The rearrangement links TRBV5-1 to TRBJ1-3, with TRBD1 matching over 10 bases. Germline loops: CDR1 SGHRS, CDR2 YFSETQ. The junction had 0 bases not matched to a gene; V was cut back by 3 bases and J by 0 bases. This CDR3 has 15 residues. The CDR3: CASSWTGGSGNTIYF. CDR3 bases: TGCGCCAGCAGCTGGACAGGGGGCTCTGGAAACACCATATATTTT.

The V and J genes are TRBV7-6 and TRBJ2-1; 8 nucleotides align to TRBD2. Germline lookup yields CDR1 SGHVS and CDR2 FNYEAQ. The CDR3 length is 16 residues. Trimming took 2 bases from V and 4 from J; bases not matched to a gene: 7. CDR3 amino acids: CASSLSSAGGYNEQFF. In DNA, the CDR3 is TGTGCCAGCAGCTTATCGTCGGCGGGAGGTTACAATGAGCAGTTCTTC.

The chain uses TRBV7-9 and TRBJ1-2; tentatively, D is TRBD1 (6 bases). The ends were cut back, 1 base at V and 6 bases at J, with 21 bases in the middle. From germline, CDR1 is SEHNR and CDR2 FQNEAQ (reference sequence). The CDR3 length is 17 residues. CDR3 residues: CASSLEAEIGQQHGYTF. The CDR3, as DNA: TGTGCCAGCAGCTTAGAAGCCGAGATAGGACAGCAGCATGGCTACACCTTC.

V is TRBV30 and J is TRBJ2-2, with D possibly TRBD2 on 5 matching bases. CDR3 size: 15 residues. The ends were cut back, 3 bases at V and 0 bases at J, with 11 bases in the middle. CDR1 GTSNPN and CDR2 SVGIG come from the germline V gene (reference sequence). CDR3 loop: CAWRRGRTNTGELFF. CDR3 in DNA: TGTGCCTGGAGACGCGGGCGGACGAACACCGGGGAGCTGTTTTTT.

This sequence joins TRBV12-5 and TRBJ2-5; 9 nucleotides line up with TRBD1. The ends lost 5 bases at V and 1 base at J; junction bases unmatched: 5. This CDR3 has 15 amino acids. The germline V gene has CDR1 LGHNT and CDR2 FRNRAP. In DNA, the CDR3 is TGTGCTAGTGGTGCCGCGACAGGGGGCCAAGAGACCCAGTACTTC. It translates to CASGAATGGQETQYF.

This clone was found once. The V call is TRBV10-3, the J call TRBJ2-7; D is perhaps TRBD1 (5 bases). The germline CDR1 and CDR2 sequences are ENHRY and SYGVKD. The CDR3 extends over 17 amino acids. V was clipped by 2 bases and J by 5 bases, with 22 bases between them. The CDR3 is CAISELQNPSEGDEQYF. Written as DNA, the CDR3 is TGTGCCATCAGTGAGCTCCAAAATCCTTCAGAAGGGGACGAGCAGTACTTC.

The CDR3: CASSYLQGARTEAFF. Written as DNA, the CDR3 is TGTGCCAGCAGTTACCTACAGGGGGCAAGGACTGAAGCTTTCTTT. The rearrangement joins TRBV6-5 to TRBJ1-1; 9 bases line up with TRBD1. Germline V CDR1 and CDR2: MNHEY, SVGAGI. The length of the CDR3 is 15 residues. V lost 2 bases and J lost 5; bases outside the gene matches: 6.

The chain links TRBV27 to TRBJ2-1; TRBD2 aligns across 13 bases. The V and J ends lost 5 bases and 12 bases, in that order; junction bases with no gene match: 13. The CDR3 consists of 16 residues. Germline-derived CDR1 and CDR2 are MNHEY and SMNVEV (reference sequence). The CDR3 nucleotides read TGTGCCAGCAGTCCCTCCGGGACTAGCGGGACTCCGCCGCAGTTCTTC. Encoded protein: CASSPSGTSGTPPQFF.

The rearrangement uses TRBV19 and TRBJ2-1, with 10 bases matching TRBD2. With 4 bases clipped from V and 0 bases from J, the junction kept 0 bases outside the gene matches. The CDR3 is 15 residues long. The V gene's germline CDR1 is LNHDA and CDR2 SQIVND (reference sequence). The CDR3 loop reads CASSTSGSSYNEQFF. The CDR3 nucleotides are TGTGCCAGTAGTACTAGCGGGAGCTCCTACAATGAGCAGTTCTTC.

This sequence joins TRBV19 and TRBJ1-2; 9 bases are a match to TRBD1. Germline trimming cut 2 bases from V and 4 bases from J; bases unmatched to any gene: 8. This CDR3 contains 16 residues. Germline values: CDR1 LNHDA, CDR2 SQIVND (reference sequence). The CDR3 bases are TGTGCCAGTAGTATACAACAGGGGGCTTTCTCCTATGGCTACACCTTC. Protein: CASSIQQGAFSYGYTF.

J is TRBJ2-7 and V is TRBV19; D may be TRBD1 (5 bases). Germline V gene data show CDR1 as LNHDA and CDR2 as SQIVND (reference sequence). V shed 7 bases and J shed 2 bases, with 12 bases lying between them. The CDR3 is made up of 13 amino acids. The CDR3 coding sequence is TGTGCCAGTACTGGGGCAGCGCCCTACGAGCAGTACTTC. This encodes CASTGAAPYEQYF. The variable domain in full, completed from reference TRBV19 and TRBJ2-7, reads DGGITQSPKYLFRKEGQNVTLSCEQNLNHDAMYWYRQDPGQGLRLIYYSQIVNDFQKGDIAEGYSVSREKKESFPLTVTSAQKNPTAFYLCASTGAAPYEQYFGPGTRLTVT.

The chain links TRBV19 to TRBJ1-5; the match to TRBD1 covers 7 bases. The CDR3 length is 13 residues. The V segment lost 5 bases and the J segment 6 bases; nucleotides outside the gene matches: 4. Looked up from germline, CDR1 is LNHDA and CDR2 is SQIVND (reference sequence). For the CDR3, the DNA is TGTGCCAGTAGTGAACAGGGGAGTCAGCCCCAGCATTTT. Encoded protein: CASSEQGSQPQHF.

The J gene is TRBJ2-1, the V gene TRBV7-2, with 10 bases aligning to TRBD2. The junction had 5 bases not matched to a gene; V was cut back by 5 bases and J by 4 bases. The CDR3 contains 15 residues. The V gene's germline CDR1 is SGHTA and CDR2 FQGNSA. This CDR3 is CASSLGLAVYNEQFF. The CDR3 bases are TGTGCCAGCAGCCTAGGACTAGCGGTATACAATGAGCAGTTCTTC. Full variable domain (rest looked up from reference TRBV7-2 and TRBJ2-1): GAGVSQSPSNKVTEKGKDVELRCDPISGHTALYWYRQSLGQGLEFLIYFQGNSAPDKSGLPSDRFSAERTGGSVSTLTIQRTQQEDSAVYLCASSLGLAVYNEQFFGPGTRLTVL.

The chain couples TRBV29-1 to TRBJ2-3; tentative D call: TRBD2 (5 bases). V shed 7 bases and J shed 2 bases, with 13 bases lying between them. CDR1 is SQVTM and CDR2 is ANQGSEA in the germline V gene. The length of the CDR3 is 13 residues. The CDR3 spells CSGIGLNTDTQYF. The CDR3 region has the DNA TGCAGCGGTATTGGACTGAACACAGATACGCAGTATTTT.